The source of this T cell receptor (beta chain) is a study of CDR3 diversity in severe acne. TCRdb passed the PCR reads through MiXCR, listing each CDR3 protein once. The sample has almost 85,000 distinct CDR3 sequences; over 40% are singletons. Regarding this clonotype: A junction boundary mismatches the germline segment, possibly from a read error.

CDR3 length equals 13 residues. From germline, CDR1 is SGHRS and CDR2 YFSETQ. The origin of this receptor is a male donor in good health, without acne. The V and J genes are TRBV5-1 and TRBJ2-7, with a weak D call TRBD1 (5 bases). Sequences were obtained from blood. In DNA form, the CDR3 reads TGCGCCAGCAGCTTCCGTAAGGGGAACGAGCAGTACTTT. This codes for CASSFRKGNEQYF. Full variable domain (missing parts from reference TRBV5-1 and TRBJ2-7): KAGVTQTPRYLIKTRGQQVTLSCSPISGHRSVSWYQQTPGQGLQFLFEYFSETQRNKGNFPGRFSGRQFSNSRSEMNVSTLELGDSALYLCASSFRKGNEQYFGPGTRLTVT.